The subject of this entry is one T cell receptor beta chain. Generated by immunoSEQ multiplex PCR, the TCRdb table keeps only in-frame clones and is missing some. The sample contains approximately 400,000 clones, roughly 94% of which appear only once. These data are taken from a study of shared T cell receptors in the human thymus. This CDR3 region has 15 residues. Looked up from germline, CDR1 is LGHNT and CDR2 is FRNRAP. Trimming pared 5 bases from V and 4 bases from J, leaving 17 bases between. Sequences were obtained from thymocytes. The V call is TRBV12-5, the J call TRBJ1-2; no reliable D call. This TCR was sampled from a human donor. The CDR3 loop is CASGPLGVNGYGYTF. The CDR3 region has the DNA TGTGCTAGTGGTCCCCTCGGGGTCAACGGCTATGGCTACACCTTC.